Listed below are T cell receptor beta chains from one sample, sequenced in a study of shared clonotypes between healthy human individuals. Clones were sequenced by immunoSEQ multiplex PCR, and TCRdb holds only the in-frame ones, with some missing. This sample has around 1.5 million clones, with approximately 98% found just once. Material for sequencing was naive CD4+ T cells sorted from blood. The receptors were sampled from a young man in good health. Both conserved end residues are part of each CDR3. D genes are given only for firm matches. Size tells how often a clone was seen (once, few, many) or the class of an expanded clone, and some rows leave it out.

size,D,J,V,CDR3,DNA
NA,NA,TRBJ1-5,TRBV28,CASSRRGYSNQPQHF,TGTGCCAGCAGCCGTCGAGGGTACAGCAATCAGCCCCAGCATTTT
NA,TRBD1,TRBJ2-3,TRBV19,CASRDRSSSTDTQYF,TGTGCCTCAAGGGACAGGTCCTCTAGCACAGATACGCAGTATTTT
NA,TRBD1,TRBJ1-2,TRBV9,CASSVGKGQTNYGYTF,TGTGCCAGCAGCGTAGGAAAGGGACAGACTAACTATGGCTACACCTTC
once,TRBD2,TRBJ2-5,TRBV6-1,CASSDHRGLAGRETQYF,TGTGCCAGCAGTGACCACAGGGGACTAGCGGGAAGAGAGACCCAGTACTTC
NA,NA,TRBJ2-2,TRBV7-6,CASSARDTNTGELFF,TGTGCCAGCAGCGCGCGGGACACGAACACCGGGGAGCTGTTTTTT
once,TRBD1,TRBJ2-2,TRBV9,CASSLDRGPTGELFF,TGTGCCAGCAGTCTTGACAGGGGGCCCACCGGGGAGCTGTTTTTT
NA,NA,TRBJ2-3,TRBV14,CASSQDRGSVKGTDTQYF,TGTGCCAGCAGCCAAGACCGAGGCAGTGTTAAGGGAACAGATACGCAGTATTTT
once,TRBD1,TRBJ1-1,TRBV5-1,CASSLGQGPSAFF,TGCGCCAGCAGTTTAGGACAGGGCCCCTCAGCTTTCTTT
NA,TRBD2,TRBJ2-1,TRBV9,CASSVGGGTYNEQFF,TGTGCCAGCAGCGTAGGCGGGGGTACCTACAATGAGCAGTTCTTC
NA,NA,TRBJ2-1,TRBV6-1,CASSDRNNEQFF,TGTGCCAGCAGTGACAGAAACAATGAGCAGTTCTTC
NA,NA,TRBJ1-2,TRBV7-9,CASSLVGDVNYGYTF,TGTGCCAGCAGCTTAGTAGGGGACGTTAACTATGGCTACACCTTC
NA,TRBD2,TRBJ2-5,TRBV30,CAWSDFTSGSRETQYF,TGTGCCTGGAGTGACTTTACTAGCGGGAGTAGGGAGACCCAGTACTTC
NA,TRBD2,TRBJ2-1,TRBV5-4,CASSGGGFPTSSYNEQFF,TGTGCCAGCAGCGGGGGGGGTTTTCCAACTAGCTCCTACAATGAGCAGTTCTTC
NA,NA,TRBJ2-1,TRBV9,CASSVAGDHYNEQFF,TGTGCCAGCAGCGTAGCGGGAGATCACTACAATGAGCAGTTCTTC
NA,NA,TRBJ2-2,TRBV15,CATSRAGTNTGELFF,TGTGCCACCAGCAGAGCGGGAACGAACACCGGGGAGCTGTTTTTT
NA,NA,TRBJ1-1,TRBV15,CATSREGNTEAFF,TGTGCCACCAGCAGGGAGGGGAACACTGAAGCTTTCTTT
NA,TRBD2,TRBJ2-3,TRBV11-2,CASSLRLANTDTQYF,TGTGCCAGCAGCTTACGACTAGCTAACACAGATACGCAGTATTTT
NA,NA,TRBJ2-5,TRBV9,CASGQETQYF,TGTGCCAGCGGACAAGAGACCCAGTACTTC
NA,NA,TRBJ2-5,TRBV25-1,CASREQETQYF,TGTGCCAGCAGGGAACAAGAGACCCAGTACTTC
NA,NA,TRBJ2-7,TRBV2,CASRIDRETYEQYF,TGTGCCAGCAGAATTGACCGGGAGACCTACGAGCAGTACTTC
NA,NA,TRBJ2-3,TRBV19,CASSIFGSTDTQYF,TGTGCCAGTAGTATATTCGGGAGCACAGATACGCAGTATTTT
NA,TRBD2,TRBJ2-1,TRBV18,CASSPASGHNEQFF,TGTGCCAGCTCACCCGCTAGCGGTCACAATGAGCAGTTCTTC
once,TRBD2,TRBJ2-7,TRBV5-1,CASSSRLAGELQYF,TGCGCCAGCAGCTCCCGACTAGCGGGAGAACTGCAGTACTTC
NA,NA,TRBJ2-3,TRBV28,CASRGLGTDTQYF,TGTGCCAGCAGGGGGCTCGGGACAGATACGCAGTATTTT
once,NA,TRBJ2-7,TRBV2,CASSERTYTYEQYF,TGTGCCAGCAGTGAAAGGACTTATACCTACGAGCAGTACTTC
NA,NA,TRBJ2-2,TRBV5-1,CASAMEGGLSTGELFF,TGCGCCAGCGCCATGGAGGGAGGACTTAGCACCGGGGAGCTGTTTTTT
NA,TRBD1,TRBJ1-2,TRBV7-3,CASSAGQDYGYTF,TGTGCCAGCAGCGCGGGACAGGACTATGGCTACACCTTC
NA,TRBD1,TRBJ2-1,TRBV5-8,CASSLLGTGGSEQFF,TGTGCCAGCAGCTTACTCGGGACAGGGGGCAGTGAGCAGTTCTTC
NA,NA,TRBJ2-3,TRBV12-5,CASGFSGTDTQYF,TGTGCTAGTGGTTTTTCTGGGACAGATACGCAGTATTTT
NA,TRBD1,TRBJ1-2,TRBV28,CASSPTGVGGYTF,TGTGCCAGCAGCCCTACAGGGGTCGGCGGCTACACCTTC
NA,NA,TRBJ1-1,TRBV19,CASSTLSSGVKVNTEAFF,TGTGCCAGTAGTACTTTGAGTAGCGGGGTTAAGGTGAACACTGAAGCTTTCTTT
NA,TRBD2,TRBJ2-3,TRBV14,CASSQDLGGSLSDF,TGTGCCAGCAGCCAAGATTTAGGCGGGAGTTTGTCGGATTTT
NA,NA,TRBJ2-7,TRBV18,CASSPLGNGSGREQYF,TGTGCCAGCTCACCCCTGGGCAACGGGAGTGGTCGCGAGCAGTACTTC
NA,NA,TRBJ2-2,TRBV4-1,CASSQVGELFF,TGCGCCAGCAGCCAAGTCGGGGAGCTGTTTTTT
NA,TRBD1,TRBJ2-1,TRBV27,CASSHRDRGTNEQFF,TGTGCCAGCAGCCATCGGGACAGGGGTACAAATGAGCAGTTCTTC
NA,NA,TRBJ1-5,TRBV18,CASSGSNSNQPQHF,TGTGCCAGCTCAGGTTCCAATAGCAATCAGCCCCAGCATTTT
NA,TRBD1,TRBJ2-7,TRBV11-2,CASSPEPTGAYEQYF,TGTGCCAGCAGCCCCGAGCCAACAGGGGCCTACGAGCAGTACTTC
NA,NA,TRBJ1-1,TRBV11-2,CASSLYRPAKTYEAFF,TGTGCCAGCAGCTTATACAGGCCGGCAAAGACCTATGAAGCTTTCTTT
NA,TRBD1,TRBJ1-2,TRBV30,CAWSYRGFNYGYTF,TGTGCCTGGAGTTACAGGGGGTTCAACTATGGCTACACCTTC
NA,TRBD2,TRBJ2-1,TRBV28,CASRAGGPLDEQFF,TGTGCCAGCCGAGCGGGAGGGCCTCTGGATGAGCAGTTCTTC
NA,TRBD1,TRBJ2-4,TRBV25-1,CASQGTVIPFTAKNIQYF,TGTGCCAGCCAAGGGACAGTAATCCCCTTTACAGCCAAAAACATTCAGTACTTC
NA,TRBD2,TRBJ2-5,TRBV7-9,CASSLTSGREETQYF,TGTGCCAGCAGCTTAACTAGCGGGAGGGAAGAGACCCAGTACTTC
NA,NA,TRBJ1-1,TRBV19,CASSIQQGVTEAFF,TGTGCCAGTAGTATCCAACAGGGCGTCACTGAAGCTTTCTTT
NA,TRBD1,TRBJ2-1,TRBV5-6,CASSFRTGQNNEQFF,TGTGCCAGCAGCTTCCGGACAGGGCAGAACAATGAGCAGTTCTTC
NA,NA,TRBJ2-5,TRBV27,CASSFLSGARETQYF,TGTGCCAGCAGTTTCTTATCAGGGGCGCGAGAGACCCAGTACTTC
once,TRBD2,TRBJ2-7,TRBV28,CASSSSGGAGDEQYF,TGTGCCAGCAGTTCCTCGGGGGGAGCGGGAGACGAGCAGTACTTC
NA,NA,TRBJ2-2,TRBV16,CASSQSVNRNTGELFF,TGTGCCAGCAGCCAATCCGTGAACAGGAACACCGGGGAGCTGTTTTTT
NA,NA,TRBJ1-5,TRBV10-2,CASSEERRDLQNQPQHF,TGCGCCAGCAGCGAGGAACGGAGGGATTTACAGAATCAGCCCCAGCATTTT
NA,TRBD2,TRBJ2-1,TRBV5-1,CASSLVGIAGGDEQFF,TGCGCCAGCAGCTTGGTGGGGATAGCGGGAGGGGATGAGCAGTTCTTC
NA,NA,TRBJ1-1,TRBV9,CASSVGWDTEAFF,TGTGCCAGCAGCGTTGGGTGGGACACTGAAGCTTTCTTT
NA,TRBD1,TRBJ2-1,TRBV7-8,CASSWADRGSSYNEQFF,TGTGCCAGCAGCTGGGCGGACAGGGGGAGCTCCTACAATGAGCAGTTCTTC
once,TRBD1,TRBJ1-4,TRBV7-8,CASSLGTGLSNEKLFF,TGTGCCAGCAGCCTCGGGACAGGTTTAAGTAATGAAAAACTGTTTTTT
NA,TRBD2,TRBJ2-1,TRBV2,CASSETSGIYEQFF,TGTGCCAGCAGTGAGACTAGCGGGATCTATGAGCAGTTCTTC
NA,NA,TRBJ2-7,TRBV27,CASSLSPGPNYEQYF,TGTGCCAGCAGTTTAAGTCCTGGACCTAATTACGAGCAGTACTTC
NA,TRBD1,TRBJ2-5,TRBV11-2,CASSPGTGRETQYF,TGTGCCAGCAGCCCAGGGACAGGGAGGGAGACCCAGTACTTC
NA,NA,TRBJ1-4,TRBV5-4,CASSIQQPNEKLFF,TGTGCCAGCAGCATACAGCAGCCTAATGAAAAACTGTTTTTT
NA,NA,TRBJ2-7,TRBV14,CASSHDSYEQYF,TGTGCCAGCAGCCATGACTCCTACGAGCAGTACTTC